This entry lists 21 T cell receptor beta chains sequenced from one sample in a study of blood T cells in healthy people across ages. Then a second PCR, running about 6 to 12 cycles, was carried out with a sample-barcoded 5' primer and a J-beta primer mix. TCRdb processed the 5' RACE reads anew with MiXCR; each CDR3 protein has one entry. The table records approximately 580,000 distinct CDR3 sequences, about 25% of them present only once. Separately, the same data were catalogued under a study of T cells of mothers and their children.

The specimen sequenced was blood. The receptors derive from a boy aged 5-17 years in good health.

Only a few counts were recorded for this clonotype. This chain uses TRBV29-1 with TRBJ2-2; 14 nucleotides line up with TRBD2. Per the germline V gene, CDR1 is SQVTM and CDR2 is ANQGSEA. V shed 7 bases and J 6 bases; nucleotides not matched to a gene: 4. This CDR3 region has 14 residues. As DNA, the CDR3 is TGCAGCGCCAGACTAGCGGGAGGGGCCGGGGAGCTGTTTTTT. Protein sequence: CSARLAGGAGELFF.

The chain links TRBV29-1 to TRBJ1-1; tentative D call: TRBD1 (5 bases). Looked up from germline, CDR1 is SQVTM and CDR2 is ANQGSEA. The CDR3 consists of 13 residues. Trimming shortened V by 3 bases and J by 3 bases, and 11 bases separated the two germline ends. The CDR3 bases are TGCAGCGTTGATCTGACAGTGGACACTGAAGCTTTCTTT. Translating it yields CSVDLTVDTEAFF.

This clonotype was detected many times. The gene calls are TRBV7-2 and TRBJ2-7; D is undetermined. Germline CDR1 and CDR2: SGHTA and FQGNSA. The CDR3 contains 12 residues. V lost 0 bases and J 2 bases, leaving 2 bases between the germline ends. The chain's CDR3 is CASSLAAYEQYF. CDR3 in DNA: TGTGCCAGCAGCTTAGCGGCCTACGAGCAGTACTTC.

This clonotype has just a few counts. This sequence joins TRBV28 and TRBJ1-2, with D perhaps matching TRBD1 (6 bases). Trimming removed 5 bases from V and 0 bases from J, with 16 bases in between. Germline V CDR1 and CDR2: MDHEN, SYDVKM. CDR3 length equals 16 residues. The CDR3 is CASSARDRRTNYGYTF. DNA for the CDR3: TGTGCCAGCAGTGCAAGAGACAGGCGTACTAACTATGGCTACACCTTC.

This chain links TRBV28 with TRBJ2-1; the match to TRBD2 covers 8 bases. Unmatched junction bases numbered 5, after V lost 5 bases and J lost 5 bases. The CDR3 has 14 residues. The V gene's germline CDR1 is MDHEN and CDR2 SYDVKM. CDR3 residues: CASSTSGGHNEQFF. CDR3 bases: TGTGCCAGCAGTACAAGCGGGGGACACAATGAGCAGTTCTTC.

The rearrangement uses TRBV9 and TRBJ2-3; D possibly corresponds to TRBD1 (6 bases). Germline CDR1 is SGDLS and CDR2 is YYNGEE. There are 15 residues in the CDR3. Trimming took 3 bases from V and 1 from J, leaving 12 bases between them. The DNA for the CDR3 is TGTGCCAGCAGCGCAGAGGGGGTCCGCACAGATACGCAGTATTTT. Amino acid sequence: CASSAEGVRTDTQYF.

This clonotype was detected a few times. The CDR3 nucleotides read TGTGCCAGCAGCGTAGATTACAGGGTTTACTACGAGCAGTACTTC. Protein sequence: CASSVDYRVYYEQYF. This chain joins TRBV9 and TRBJ2-5, with D tentatively TRBD1 (6 bases). Judging by the DNA end, TRBJ2-7 fits better; the J call may be wrong. The CDR3 has 15 residues. The germline V gene has CDR1 SGDLS and CDR2 YYNGEE.

Ten or more counts support this clonotype. This rearrangement joins TRBV7-9 to TRBJ2-5; D uncertain. The DNA end favors TRBJ2-7, so the J call may be wrong. Germline CDR1 and CDR2: SEHNR and FQNEAQ (reference sequence). This CDR3 is 15 amino acids long. CDR3 residues: CASSLAPGWAYEQYF. The CDR3 coding sequence is TGTGCCAGCAGCTTAGCCCCAGGCTGGGCGTACGAGCAGTACTTC.

J is TRBJ2-3 and V is TRBV20-1, with D maybe TRBD1 (5 bases). This CDR3 contains 13 residues. Trimming cost V 0 bases and J 7 bases, with 11 bases left between them. Germline V gives CDR1 DFQATT, CDR2 SNEGSKA (reference sequence). CDR3 bases: TGCAGTGCTAGAGAACCCTACAGGTATACGCAGTATTTT. Protein sequence: CSAREPYRYTQYF.

The sample holds many counts of this clonotype. The chain carries TRBV25-1 and TRBJ2-5; TRBD2 agrees at 8 bases. Trimming removed 4 bases from V and 2 bases from J; junction bases left unmatched: 0. The germline CDR1 and CDR2 sequences are MGHDK and SYGVNS. The CDR3 extends over 13 amino acids. The CDR3 spells CASSVAGQETQYF. In nucleotides, the CDR3 is TGTGCCAGCAGTGTAGCGGGGCAAGAGACCCAGTACTTC.

The rearrangement joins TRBV6-5 to TRBJ1-5, with D perhaps TRBD1 (6 bases). V dropped 6 bases and J dropped 1 base, with 13 bases sitting between them. Germline V gene lookup returns CDR1 MNHEY and CDR2 SVGAGI. The CDR3 loop spans 15 amino acids. Here the CDR3 reads CASRLGTGSNQPQHF. Here the CDR3 DNA reads TGTGCCAGCAGACTGGGAACAGGGAGCAATCAGCCCCAGCATTTT.

The chain carries TRBV7-9 and TRBJ2-2; D uncertain. Germline V CDR1 and CDR2: SEHNR, FQNEAQ (reference sequence). V shed 2 bases and J shed 0 bases, with 13 bases lying between them. This CDR3 region has 17 residues. The CDR3 coding sequence is TGTGCCAGCAGCTTAAACCCTTGGGGAACGAACACCGGGGAGCTGTTTTTT. As protein: CASSLNPWGTNTGELFF.

The rearrangement joins TRBV21-1 to TRBJ1-2. TRBV21-1 has pseudogene status. The CDR3 consists of 12 residues. The CDR3 reads CASSKGGDGYTF. The DNA for the CDR3 is TGTGCCAGCAGCAAAGGGGGAGATGGCTACACCTTC.

The CDR3 DNA is TGTGCCAGCAGCATCAGTTGGGATGCCAGCTCTGGGGCCAACGTCCTGACTTTC. Protein product: CASSISWDASSGANVLTF. The rearrangement links TRBV11-2 to TRBJ2-6; no reliable D call. The germline CDR1 and CDR2 sequences are SGHAT and FQNNGV. Between the trimmed V and J ends, which lost 5 bases and 0 bases, there was a span of 17 bases. This CDR3 contains 18 residues.

The chain recombines TRBV5-1 with TRBJ1-3; no clear D gene. Germline V lookup: CDR1 SGHRS, CDR2 YFSETQ. The V gene lost 4 bases and the J gene lost 2 bases, with 16 bases spanning the gap. This CDR3 comprises 16 residues. This CDR3 is CASSTNVGGAGNTIYF. The CDR3 coding sequence is TGCGCCAGCAGCACAAACGTTGGAGGAGCTGGAAACACCATATATTTT.

V and J are TRBV7-8 and TRBJ2-5, with D uncertain. The CDR3 has 14 amino acids. Germline V gives CDR1 SGHVS, CDR2 FQNEAQ. Trimming cost V 0 bases and J 4 bases, with 9 bases left between them. CDR3 amino acids: CASSLAMGRETQYF. DNA for the CDR3: TGTGCCAGCAGCTTAGCTATGGGTCGAGAGACCCAGTACTTC.

This clonotype has only a few counts. The rearrangement uses TRBV28 and TRBJ1-5, with 7 bases aligning to TRBD1. CDR3 length: 15 amino acids. Germline loops: CDR1 MDHEN, CDR2 SYDVKM. V trimming: 5 bases; J trimming: 4 bases; junction bases outside the gene matches: 8. The CDR3 loop reads CASSHRGLGNQPQHF. The CDR3 nucleotides are TGTGCCAGCAGTCACAGGGGCCTGGGAAATCAGCCCCAGCATTTT.

This clonotype was seen more than once but under ten times. DNA of the CDR3: TGTGCCAGCAGTTCCTCTAAGTACTCACAGGGAAAAAGCACAGATACGCAGTATTTT. As protein: CASSSSKYSQGKSTDTQYF. The rearrangement joins TRBV28 to TRBJ2-3; weak D call: TRBD1 (6 bases). V was pared by 4 bases and J by 0 bases, with 23 bases between. The length of the CDR3 is 19 residues. Germline V gives CDR1 MDHEN, CDR2 SYDVKM.

This clonotype was recorded many times. The chain combines TRBV28 with TRBJ2-5; D ambiguous. The length of the CDR3 is 12 residues. CDR1 MDHEN and CDR2 SYDVKM come from the germline V gene. V lost 4 bases and J 9 bases, leaving 12 bases between the germline ends. The CDR3 DNA is TGTGCCAGCAGTTCTGGGATAAGGGCCCAGTACTTC. Protein: CASSSGIRAQYF.

The V call is TRBV7-2, the J call TRBJ2-5, with 9 bases aligning to TRBD2. The J call may be wrong; the DNA end is better matched by TRBJ2-7. This CDR3 has 15 amino acids. Germline V CDR1 and CDR2: SGHTA, FQGNSA. In nucleotides, the CDR3 is TGTGCCAGCAGCTTTAGCGGGAGCTTGTTGTACGAGCAGTACTTC. Translated, it gives CASSFSGSLLYEQYF.

This clonotype was recorded a few times. This chain links TRBV7-2 with TRBJ1-5; D may be TRBD1 (6 bases). This CDR3 has 15 amino acids. The germline gives CDR1 SGHTA, CDR2 FQGNSA. The V end was cut by 6 bases, the J end by 3 bases, with 15 bases between. The CDR3 nucleotides are TGTGCCAGCAGTTTGGACAGAGCATTCAATCAGCCCCAGCATTTT. It codes for CASSLDRAFNQPQHF.